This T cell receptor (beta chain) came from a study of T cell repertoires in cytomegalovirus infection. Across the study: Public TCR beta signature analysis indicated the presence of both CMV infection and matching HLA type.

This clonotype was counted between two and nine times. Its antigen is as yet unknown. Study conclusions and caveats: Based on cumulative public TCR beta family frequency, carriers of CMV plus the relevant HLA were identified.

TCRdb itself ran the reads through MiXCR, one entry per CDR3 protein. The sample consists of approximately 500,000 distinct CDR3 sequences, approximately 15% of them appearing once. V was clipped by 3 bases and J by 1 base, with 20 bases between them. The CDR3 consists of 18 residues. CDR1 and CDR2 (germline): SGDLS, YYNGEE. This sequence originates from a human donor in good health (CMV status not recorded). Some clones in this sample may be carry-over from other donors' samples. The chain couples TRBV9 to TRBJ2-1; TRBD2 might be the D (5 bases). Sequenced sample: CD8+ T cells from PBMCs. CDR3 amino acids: CASSEGPLLASSYNEQFF. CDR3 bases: TGTGCCAGCAGCGAAGGCCCCTTGTTAGCGTCTTCCTACAATGAGCAGTTCTTC.